This TCR beta chain originates from a study of T cell repertoires in cytomegalovirus infection. Each CDR3 protein gets one entry after TCRdb re-called the reads with MiXCR. The data show around 770,000 distinct CDR3 sequences, with just under 30% seen just once and around 12% held by the top ten. Study results and limitations: Totalled public TCR beta family frequency picked out people who carried CMV plus the relevant HLA. It was HLA-C-restricted CMV-specific TCR beta clonotypes that dominated the response ex vivo.

This clonotype was picked up a small number of times. The antigen is not known. The CDR3 extends over 16 amino acids. Germline CDR1 MDHEN, CDR2 SYDVKM. V dropped 7 bases and J dropped 2 bases, with 19 bases sitting between them. The sample consisted of cultured CD8+ T cells from PBMCs, taken from culture after CMV antigen stimulation. This TCR was recovered from a human donor in good health (CMV status not recorded). Some clones in this sample may be carry-over from other donors' samples. The chain carries TRBV28 and TRBJ2-3; possible D gene TRBD1, 6 bases. In DNA form, the CDR3 reads TGTGCCAGCAATCCCCCCACAGGGTTAAACACAGATACGCAGTATTTT. Translated, it gives CASNPPTGLNTDTQYF.